A selection of T cell receptor beta chains follows, all from one sample in a study of graft-versus-host responses after intestinal transplantation. Profiling relied on immunoSEQ multiplex PCR, and the TCRdb table lists in-frame clones only, not all of them. Of about 18,000 clones listed, around 83% are singletons. Sample: ileum tissue, taken roughly 600 days after intestinal transplantation. The receptors here all came from a human patient who received an intestinal transplant, so some T cells may come from the graft donor. Both conserved end residues are part of each CDR3. Each record gives: V gene, clone size, D gene, J gene, CDR3 protein, CDR3 DNA. The D gene is left open where the match is weak. Expanded clones are given a class, and other clones once, few, many or no size at all.

v_call: TRBV5-4
clone_size: .
d_call: TRBD1
j_call: TRBJ2-5
cdr3_aa: CASSLRTGGFQETQYF
cdr3_nt: TGTGCCAGCAGCCTCCGGACAGGGGGTTTTCAAGAGACCCAGTACTTC

v_call: TRBV28
clone_size: once
d_call: TRBD1
j_call: TRBJ2-7
cdr3_aa: CASSRGGTGEEQYF
cdr3_nt: TGTGCCAGCAGCCGCGGGGGGACAGGGGAAGAGCAGTACTTC

v_call: TRBV5-4
clone_size: .
d_call: TRBD2
j_call: TRBJ2-1
cdr3_aa: CASSLVASGGLYNEQFF
cdr3_nt: TGTGCCAGCAGCTTGGTTGCTAGCGGGGGCCTCTACAATGAGCAGTTCTTC

v_call: TRBV5-4
clone_size: .
d_call: TRBD2
j_call: TRBJ2-1
cdr3_aa: CASSEGTSGYYKKLNEQFF
cdr3_nt: TGTGCCAGCAGCGAAGGGACTAGCGGTTACTACAAAAAGTTGAATGAGCAGTTCTTC

v_call: TRBV7-2
clone_size: once
d_call: .
j_call: TRBJ1-2
cdr3_aa: CASSSQSGNYGYTF
cdr3_nt: TGTGCCAGCAGCTCCCAGTCGGGGAACTATGGCTACACCTTC

v_call: TRBV5-1
clone_size: .
d_call: .
j_call: TRBJ2-7
cdr3_aa: CASSRDGSYEQYF
cdr3_nt: TGCGCCAGCAGTAGGGATGGTTCCTACGAGCAGTACTTC

v_call: TRBV29-1
clone_size: .
d_call: TRBD2
j_call: TRBJ2-1
cdr3_aa: CSVGFSGTSVYNEQFF
cdr3_nt: TGCAGCGTTGGGTTCTCGGGGACTAGCGTCTACAATGAGCAGTTCTTC

v_call: TRBV7-8
clone_size: .
d_call: TRBD2
j_call: TRBJ2-3
cdr3_aa: CASSGPGLAGVYTQYF
cdr3_nt: TGTGCCAGCAGCGGACCGGGACTAGCGGGGGTTTATACGCAGTATTTT

v_call: TRBV5-4
clone_size: .
d_call: .
j_call: TRBJ2-1
cdr3_aa: CASSLEGNEQFF
cdr3_nt: TGTGCCAGCAGCTTGGAAGGGAATGAGCAGTTCTTC

v_call: TRBV5-2
clone_size: .
d_call: .
j_call: TRBJ1-2
cdr3_aa: CASNQSRGVRKTYGYTF
cdr3_nt: TGTGCCAGCAACCAGAGTAGAGGAGTACGAAAGACCTATGGCTACACCTTC

v_call: TRBV11-1
clone_size: .
d_call: TRBD1
j_call: TRBJ1-4
cdr3_aa: CATGQGENEKLFF
cdr3_nt: TGTGCCACCGGACAGGGCGAAAATGAAAAACTGTTTTTT

v_call: TRBV18
clone_size: .
d_call: .
j_call: TRBJ2-1
cdr3_aa: CASSLSDGGSQFF
cdr3_nt: TGTGCCAGCTCACTCAGTGATGGAGGGTCTCAGTTCTTC

v_call: TRBV9
clone_size: .
d_call: TRBD1
j_call: TRBJ2-5
cdr3_aa: CASSVAGQGARETQYF
cdr3_nt: TGTGCCAGCAGCGTAGCTGGCCAGGGGGCGAGGGAGACCCAGTACTTC

v_call: TRBV29-1
clone_size: .
d_call: .
j_call: TRBJ2-7
cdr3_aa: CSVDSDGPTYEQYF
cdr3_nt: TGCAGCGTTGATTCGGATGGTCCCACCTACGAGCAGTACTTC

v_call: TRBV9
clone_size: .
d_call: .
j_call: TRBJ2-3
cdr3_aa: CASSVAGASTDTQYF
cdr3_nt: TGTGCCAGCAGCGTAGCGGGGGCTAGCACAGATACGCAGTATTTT

v_call: TRBV29-1
clone_size: .
d_call: .
j_call: TRBJ2-2
cdr3_aa: CSVEDWADANTGELFF
cdr3_nt: TGCAGCGTTGAAGATTGGGCAGACGCGAACACCGGGGAGCTGTTTTTT

v_call: TRBV5-1
clone_size: .
d_call: .
j_call: TRBJ2-7
cdr3_aa: CASSTHDSPYEQYF
cdr3_nt: TGCGCCAGCAGCACTCACGACAGTCCCTACGAGCAGTACTTC

v_call: TRBV5-1
clone_size: .
d_call: TRBD2
j_call: TRBJ2-1
cdr3_aa: CASTFLTGGNEQFF
cdr3_nt: TGCGCCAGCACCTTTCTGACGGGGGGCAATGAGCAGTTCTTC

v_call: TRBV19
clone_size: .
d_call: .
j_call: TRBJ1-1
cdr3_aa: CASNGGTTEAFF
cdr3_nt: TGTGCCAGTAATGGGGGAACGACTGAAGCTTTCTTT

v_call: TRBV11-2
clone_size: .
d_call: .
j_call: TRBJ2-1
cdr3_aa: CASSPTPGVPSDEQFF
cdr3_nt: TGTGCCAGCAGCCCGACTCCGGGGGTGCCGTCCGATGAGCAGTTCTTC

v_call: TRBV27
clone_size: .
d_call: TRBD1
j_call: TRBJ1-2
cdr3_aa: CASRDPGQVGNYGYTF
cdr3_nt: TGTGCCAGCAGGGACCCGGGACAGGTTGGGAACTATGGCTACACCTTC

v_call: TRBV19
clone_size: .
d_call: .
j_call: TRBJ1-1
cdr3_aa: CASSPTALLGNTEAFF
cdr3_nt: TGTGCCAGTAGCCCGACTGCACTATTGGGAAACACTGAAGCTTTCTTT

v_call: TRBV7-6
clone_size: .
d_call: TRBD1
j_call: TRBJ2-4
cdr3_aa: CASSLGPHRGRAKNIQYF
cdr3_nt: TGTGCCAGCAGCCTAGGCCCTCACAGGGGTAGGGCCAAAAACATTCAGTACTTC

v_call: TRBV18
clone_size: .
d_call: .
j_call: TRBJ1-1
cdr3_aa: CASSPAQANTEAFF
cdr3_nt: TGTGCCAGCTCACCGGCGCAGGCGAACACTGAAGCTTTCTTT

v_call: TRBV18
clone_size: .
d_call: TRBD1
j_call: TRBJ1-1
cdr3_aa: CASSSPGGRATEAFF
cdr3_nt: TGTGCCAGCTCATCACCAGGGGGGAGGGCCACTGAAGCTTTCTTT